One sample yielded the 14 T cell receptor beta chains listed below, sequenced in a study of blood T cell repertoires in COVID-19. TCRdb's table, derived via immunoSEQ multiplex PCR, lists solely in-frame clones and lacks some. The sample yields roughly 200,000 clones, 82% seen once. Sequenced: peripheral blood. These TCRs come from an elderly woman with COVID-19, enrolled during active disease.

The chain uses TRBV5-1 and TRBJ2-7; weak D call: TRBD1 (6 bases). V lost 3 bases, J lost 9 bases, and 25 bases lay in between. This CDR3 is built from 16 residues. Looked up from germline, CDR1 is SGHRS and CDR2 is YFSETQ. The CDR3 spells CASSSYLATISTGQYF. The CDR3 nucleotides read TGCGCCAGCAGCTCATATCTAGCTACCATCTCGACAGGGCAGTACTTC.

The genes are TRBV19 and TRBJ1-2; tentatively, D is TRBD1 (5 bases). CDR1 and CDR2 (germline): LNHDA, SQIVND (reference sequence). Trimming removed 10 bases at V and 4 bases at J, with 31 bases between. The CDR3 sequence is 18 residues long. CDR3 sequence (DNA): TGTGCCACCCCAAACGACAGTATCAGCGAACCCTCTGCCTATGGCTACACCTTC. Residues: CATPNDSISEPSAYGYTF. Variable domain in full (rest from reference TRBV19 and TRBJ1-2): DGGITQSPKYLFRKEGQNVTLSCEQNLNHDAMYWYRQDPGQGLRLIYYSQIVNDFQKGDIAEGYSVSREKKESFPLTVTSAQKNPTAFYLCATPNDSISEPSAYGYTFGSGTRLTVV.

The V and J genes are TRBV7-8 and TRBJ2-5, with TRBD2 identical over 9 bases. This CDR3 has 13 amino acids. CDR1 and CDR2 from the germline V gene are SGHVS and FQNEAQ. Here the CDR3 reads CAVNSGGLETQYF. The CDR3 nucleotides read TGTGCAGTCAATAGCGGGGGATTGGAGACCCAGTACTTC.

The rearrangement joins TRBV15 to TRBJ2-7; TRBD1 agrees at 8 bases. Germline assignment: CDR1 LNHNV and CDR2 YYDKDF (reference sequence). The CDR3 sequence is 15 residues long. V lost 3 bases to trimming and J lost 1 base; unmatched junction nucleotides: 5. CDR3 loop: CATSSSGTGSYEQYF. The CDR3 nucleotides read TGTGCCACCAGCAGCTCCGGGACAGGTTCCTACGAGCAGTACTTC.

The rearrangement uses TRBV5-4 and TRBJ2-1, with D tentatively TRBD2 (5 bases). The length of the CDR3 is 13 residues. Trimming shortened V by 4 bases and J by 6 bases, and 11 bases separated the two germline ends. Germline values: CDR1 SGHNT, CDR2 YYREEE (reference sequence). CDR3 nucleotides: TGTGCCAGCAGCCCATTCGGGATCAATGAGCAGTTCTTC. Translating it yields CASSPFGINEQFF. The complete variable domain, with remaining parts taken from reference TRBV5-4 and TRBJ2-1, reads ETGVTQSPTHLIKTRGQQVTLRCSSQSGHNTVSWYQQALGQGPQFIFQYYREEENGRGNFPPRFSGLQFPNYSSELNVNALELDDSALYLCASSPFGINEQFFGPGTRLTVL.

The chain carries TRBV6-1 and TRBJ2-5, with D possibly matching TRBD1 (6 bases). V was pared by 1 base and J by 5 bases, with 17 bases between. CDR1 and CDR2 (germline): MNHNS, SASEGT. This CDR3 comprises 16 residues. The CDR3 nucleotides read TGTGCCAGCAGTGAAGGGGGCAGGGGTGCGTGGGAGACCCAGTACTTC. The encoded protein is CASSEGGRGAWETQYF.

The chain recombines TRBV5-4 with TRBJ2-5, with 8 positions matching TRBD1. Germline assignment: CDR1 SGHNT and CDR2 YYREEE (reference sequence). V dropped 4 bases and J dropped 3; count of bases not matched to a gene: 5. The CDR3 runs to 14 residues. The CDR3 DNA reads TGTGCCAGCAGCCTAGTGGACAGGGAAGAGACCCAGTACTTC. It specifies CASSLVDREETQYF.

This sequence joins TRBV4-1 and TRBJ1-2; 9 nucleotides align to TRBD1. Trimming removed 1 base from V and 10 bases from J; junction bases left unmatched: 13. The CDR3 totals 16 residues. Germline V gene sequence: CDR1 MGHRA, CDR2 YSYEKL. The CDR3 here is CASSQAVSGTGTFYTF. DNA of the CDR3: TGCGCCAGCAGCCAAGCGGTTTCCGGGACAGGGACTTTCTACACCTTC.

This clone was detected ten times or more. The chain joins TRBV9 to TRBJ1-1; unclear D gene. The CDR3 sequence is 13 residues long. Between the trimmed V and J ends, which lost 0 bases and 5 bases, there was a span of 8 bases. Germline lookup yields CDR1 SGDLS and CDR2 YYNGEE. The CDR3 spells CASSVEMRTEAFF. The CDR3 DNA reads TGTGCCAGCAGCGTAGAGATGAGAACTGAAGCTTTCTTT.

The sample holds one count of this clone. This rearrangement joins TRBV9 to TRBJ1-1, with TRBD1 matching over 9 bases. This CDR3 contains 16 residues. V was clipped by 4 bases and J by 1 base; unmatched bases: 8. Looked up from germline, CDR1 is SGDLS and CDR2 is YYNGEE. The CDR3 DNA is TGTGCCAGCAGCCCAATTGGGACAGGGACGAACACTGAAGCTTTCTTT. Protein sequence: CASSPIGTGTNTEAFF. Complete variable domain (other parts from reference TRBV9 and TRBJ1-1): DSGVTQTPKHLITATGQRVTLRCSPRSGDLSVYWYQQSLDQGLQFLIQYYNGEERAKGNILERFSAQQFPDLHSELNLSSLELGDSALYFCASSPIGTGTNTEAFFGQGTRLTVV.

The chain has TRBV27 and TRBJ1-6, with D uncertain. Germline CDR1 is MNHEY and CDR2 is SMNVEV (reference sequence). With 3 bases removed from V and 0 bases from J, the gap between germline ends came to 6 bases. The CDR3 contains 15 residues. The CDR3 nucleotides are TGTGCCAGCAGTTTGGGGAGCTCCTATAATTCACCCCTCCACTTT. This translates into CASSLGSSYNSPLHF.

The gene calls are TRBV18 and TRBJ1-2, with no clear D. Per germline, CDR1 KGHSH and CDR2 LQKENI. This CDR3 region has 13 residues. Trimming shortened V by 2 bases and J by 3 bases, and 7 bases separated the two germline ends. In nucleotides, the CDR3 is TGTGCCAGCTCACCAGCGGGGTACTATGGCTACACCTTC. It is translated as CASSPAGYYGYTF.

The sample holds many counts of this clone. The chain uses TRBV19 and TRBJ2-7, with TRBD2 identical over 9 bases. Germline CDR1 is LNHDA and CDR2 is SQIVND (reference sequence). Trimming removed 5 bases from V and 2 bases from J; junction bases left unmatched: 4. This CDR3 is built from 14 residues. CDR3 DNA: TGTGCCAGTAGTGGTGCGGGAGGGCCCTACGAGCAGTACTTC. Its protein product is CASSGAGGPYEQYF.

The chain uses TRBV7-2 and TRBJ1-4; D may be TRBD1 (6 bases). CDR1 and CDR2 (germline): SGHTA, FQGNSA. The CDR3 is 15 amino acids. V lost 5 bases to trimming and J lost 0 bases, with 10 bases between them. CDR3 sequence: CASSLRGATNEKLFF. For the CDR3, the DNA is TGTGCCAGCAGCCTCAGGGGTGCAACTAATGAAAAACTGTTTTTT.